This is a list of T cell receptor beta chains from one sample in a study of human T cells and chemical hapten exposure. TCRdb independently ran MiXCR on the RACE reads; one entry per CDR3 protein. The table lists some 180,000 distinct CDR3 sequences, under 30% of them singletons. The material sequenced was whole blood, taken in connection with sensitization to the hapten diphenylcyclopropenone (DPC). Receptors were obtained from a woman aged 35 to 49 with alopecia areata. Some clones in this sample may be carry-over from other donors' samples. CDR3s include the opening cysteine and the closing phenylalanine or tryptophan. Fields, in order: D gene, V gene, clone size, J gene, CDR3 DNA, CDR3 protein. A D gene is named only where the DNA matches it firmly. For some rows the clone size is stated as once, few or many, or as a class when expanded; others skip it.

TRBD1	TRBV18	few	TRBJ2-1	TGTGCCAGCTCAGGGAAGGACAGGCGTTACAATGAGCAGTTCTTC	CASSGKDRRYNEQFF
.	TRBV28	few	TRBJ1-5	TGTGCCAGCTCAAAAGGTGGCGACAATCAGCCCCAGCATTTT	CASSKGGDNQPQHF
.	TRBV18	few	TRBJ1-3	TGTGCCAGCTCACCCCCGGGCCCGACTGGAAACACCATATATTTT	CASSPPGPTGNTIYF
.	TRBV7-8	once	TRBJ1-2	TGTGCCAGCAGCTTAGCGTTTGGCTATGGCTACACCTTC	CASSLAFGYGYTF
.	TRBV27	.	TRBJ2-7	TGTGCCAGCAGTTGGGGGCCGGACAGCTCCTACGAGCAGTACTTC	CASSWGPDSSYEQYF
.	TRBV29-1	.	TRBJ2-1	TGCAGCGTTGAAGAGGGTAGCTCAGTAGGCAATGAGCAGTTCTTC	CSVEEGSSVGNEQFF
.	TRBV7-8	few	TRBJ2-5	TGTGCCAGCAGCTTCAGGGTTGGCCAAGAGACCCAGTACTTC	CASSFRVGQETQYF
.	TRBV28	few	TRBJ1-5	TGTGCCAGCAAGCGGGATAGCAATCAGCCCCAGCATTTT	CASKRDSNQPQHF
TRBD2	TRBV20-1	.	TRBJ2-3	TGCAGTGCTCTAGCGGGGGTTTTAACAGATACGCAGTATTTT	CSALAGVLTDTQYF
.	TRBV27	.	TRBJ2-2	TGTGCCAGCAGTCCACAGCGGGTCACCGGGGAGCTGTTTTTT	CASSPQRVTGELFF
.	TRBV7-3	few	TRBJ2-7	TGTGCCAGCAGGGAGAAGAGCTCCTACGAGCAGTACTTC	CASREKSSYEQYF
TRBD2	TRBV18	.	TRBJ2-1	TGTGCCAGCTCACCCGGGACTAGCGGGAACAATGAGCAGTTCTTC	CASSPGTSGNNEQFF
TRBD1	TRBV6-5	few	TRBJ1-3	TGTGCCAGCAGTTATAGGCACAGGGGGGAAAAAGGAAACACCATATATTTT	CASSYRHRGEKGNTIYF
.	TRBV7-2	.	TRBJ1-1	TGTGCCAGCAGCTTAGTGGGGGTTAACACTGAAGCTTTCTTT	CASSLVGVNTEAFF
TRBD2	TRBV12-3/TRBV12-4	few	TRBJ2-5	TGTGCCAGCAGGGAGAGACTAGCGGGAGTCCAGTACTTC	CASRERLAGVQYF
.	TRBV25-1	.	TRBJ1-4	TGTGCCAGCAGTTGGAGGACAGAGAAACTGTTTTTT	CASSWRTEKLFF
.	TRBV4-2	.	TRBJ2-5	TGTGCCAGCAGCCAAGATCGGGGCGAGGGGGAGACCCAGTACTTC	CASSQDRGEGETQYF
.	TRBV7-2	.	TRBJ2-5	TGTGCCAGCAGCTTAACAGGGTCACAAGAGACCCAGTACTTC	CASSLTGSQETQYF
.	TRBV6-2/TRBV6-3	few	TRBJ2-4	TGTGCCAGCAGTTACAAGGAGGGCGCCCCCAAAAACATTCAGTACTTC	CASSYKEGAPKNIQYF
.	TRBV7-2	few	TRBJ2-7	TGTGCCAGCAGCTTTACTAGCAGAAGAAGCTCCTACGAGCAGTACTTC	CASSFTSRRSSYEQYF
.	TRBV29-1	.	TRBJ2-7	TGCAGCGCCTCACCAGGTGCCACCTACGAGCAGTACTTC	CSASPGATYEQYF
TRBD2	TRBV4-1	.	TRBJ2-2	TGCGCCAGCAGCCCATTAGCGGGATTGAACACCGGGGAGCTGTTTTTT	CASSPLAGLNTGELFF
.	TRBV20-1	few	TRBJ1-2	TGCAGTGCTAGAGAGGGGATTAACTATGGCTACACCTTC	CSAREGINYGYTF
.	TRBV27	few	TRBJ2-7	TGTGCCAGCAGTTCACTGGACGGAACCGACTACGAGCAGTACTTC	CASSSLDGTDYEQYF
.	TRBV10-3	.	TRBJ2-1	TGTGCCATCAGTGGGCAGGAGGTCTACAATGAGCAGTTCTTC	CAISGQEVYNEQFF
.	TRBV27	few	TRBJ2-2	TGTGCCAGCAGTTTAAACCCGAGTGGGTCCGGGGAGCTGTTTTTT	CASSLNPSGSGELFF
TRBD1	TRBV29-1	.	TRBJ2-1	TGCAGCGTTGAACAGGGGGCTAGACAATACAATGAGCAGTTCTTC	CSVEQGARQYNEQFF
TRBD2	TRBV4-1	few	TRBJ2-7	TGCGCCAGCAGCCGATCACCTACAGGGGGACTAGCGGGAGAGCAGTACTTC	CASSRSPTGGLAGEQYF
.	TRBV6-2/TRBV6-3	few	TRBJ1-5	TGTGCCAGCAGACCTTTTAGCAATCAGCCCCAGCATTTT	CASRPFSNQPQHF
TRBD2	TRBV20-1	few	TRBJ2-3	TGCAGTGCTAGAGGACTAGCGGGAGGGGGCACAGATACGCAGTATTTT	CSARGLAGGGTDTQYF
.	TRBV5-6	.	TRBJ1-1	TGTGCCAGCAGTGTGACGGGACGGATGTTAACTGAAGCTTTCTTT	CASSVTGRMLTEAFF
.	TRBV7-9	few	TRBJ2-5	TGTGCCAGCAGCTCCATCGCGGGAGAGACCCAGTACTTC	CASSSIAGETQYF
.	TRBV28	.	TRBJ2-1	TGTGCCAGCAGGAGAACAGCAAATTCCTACAATGAGCAGTTCTTC	CASRRTANSYNEQFF
TRBD2	TRBV2	few	TRBJ2-3	TGTGCCAGCAGTGGAGCGGGAGGGCGGAATACGCAGTATTTT	CASSGAGGRNTQYF
.	TRBV2	.	TRBJ2-3	TGTGCCAGCAGTGAAGGGACAGATACGCAGTATTTT	CASSEGTDTQYF
.	TRBV7-2	.	TRBJ2-7	TGTGCCAGCAGCTTAGTGATGACGCAATACGAGCAGTACTTC	CASSLVMTQYEQYF
TRBD1	TRBV27	.	TRBJ1-5	TGTACCAGCAGTTCACGACAGGGAGGACAGCCCCAGCATTTT	CTSSSRQGGQPQHF
TRBD1	TRBV6-2/TRBV6-3	few	TRBJ1-2	TGTGCCAGCAGTTACAGGTCTGGGACAGCCACCAACTATGGCTACACCTTC	CASSYRSGTATNYGYTF
.	TRBV27	few	TRBJ2-1	TGTGCCAGCAGTTTACAGGACTCTGGGAATGAGCAGTTCTTC	CASSLQDSGNEQFF
.	TRBV9	few	TRBJ2-3	TGTGCCAGCAGCGACGGTCAGACTAGCACAGATACGCAGTATTTT	CASSDGQTSTDTQYF
.	TRBV27	few	TRBJ1-1	TGTGCCAGCAGTTTGGGCATATCAAACACTGAAGCTTTCTTT	CASSLGISNTEAFF
.	TRBV7-2	few	TRBJ2-1	TGTGCCAGCAGTCCCGGACCCCCGAACAATGAGCAGTTCTTC	CASSPGPPNNEQFF
.	TRBV6-5	.	TRBJ1-2	TGTGCCAGCAGGTGGACGTCAGGCTACACCTTC	CASRWTSGYTF
.	TRBV14	many	TRBJ2-2	TGTGCCAGCAGATCATCGACAGCGAACACCGGGGAGCTGTTTTTT	CASRSSTANTGELFF
.	TRBV20-1	many	TRBJ1-3	TGCAGTGCACTAGCGGGGAGCTCTGGAAACACCATATATTTT	CSALAGSSGNTIYF
.	TRBV2	few	TRBJ1-5	TGTGCCAGCAGTGATAGACAGTCGAGTAGTCAGCCCCAGCATTTT	CASSDRQSSSQPQHF
TRBD2	TRBV20-1	few	TRBJ2-7	TGCAGTGCGGGGGATCCTGGCGGGAGTCCCTACGAGCAGTACTTC	CSAGDPGGSPYEQYF
.	TRBV6-2/TRBV6-3	.	TRBJ2-1	TGTGCCAGCAGAATCGACTCCAATGAGCAGTTCTTC	CASRIDSNEQFF
TRBD1	TRBV27	few	TRBJ1-6	TGTGCCAGCAGTGCCAACAGGGGTGGGAATTCACCCCTCCACTTT	CASSANRGGNSPLHF
.	TRBV20-1	.	TRBJ2-1	TGCAGTACCAGCCGTGGGCTAATAAACCTCCAGGAGCAGTTCTTC	CSTSRGLINLQEQFF
TRBD1	TRBV29-1	few	TRBJ2-2	TGCAGCGTTGGTCAGGGGGCAGGGACCGGGGAGCTGTTTTTT	CSVGQGAGTGELFF
.	TRBV15	.	TRBJ1-2	TGTGCCACCAGCAGAGATAAACCCCGCTTGGATGGCTACACCTTC	CATSRDKPRLDGYTF
TRBD2	TRBV20-1	.	TRBJ2-1	TGCAGTGCTGGTGGGGGACTAGCGGGAGTGTTCTCCTACAATGAGCAGTTCTTC	CSAGGGLAGVFSYNEQFF
TRBD2	TRBV5-1	few	TRBJ2-3	TGCGCCAGCAGCCCGGGGAGGGTATCCACAGATACGCAGTATTTT	CASSPGRVSTDTQYF
TRBD1	TRBV4-2	many	TRBJ2-4	TGTGCCAGCAGCCCCACAGGGGAAGCCAAAAACATTCAGTACTTC	CASSPTGEAKNIQYF
TRBD1	TRBV5-1	.	TRBJ2-7	TGCGCCAGCAGCGTGACGGGACAGGTACCCTACGAGCAGTACTTC	CASSVTGQVPYEQYF
TRBD2	TRBV5-1	.	TRBJ2-3	TGCGCCAGCAGCTTGGCGGCGGGAGTTAAACCAGATACGCAGTATTTT	CASSLAAGVKPDTQYF